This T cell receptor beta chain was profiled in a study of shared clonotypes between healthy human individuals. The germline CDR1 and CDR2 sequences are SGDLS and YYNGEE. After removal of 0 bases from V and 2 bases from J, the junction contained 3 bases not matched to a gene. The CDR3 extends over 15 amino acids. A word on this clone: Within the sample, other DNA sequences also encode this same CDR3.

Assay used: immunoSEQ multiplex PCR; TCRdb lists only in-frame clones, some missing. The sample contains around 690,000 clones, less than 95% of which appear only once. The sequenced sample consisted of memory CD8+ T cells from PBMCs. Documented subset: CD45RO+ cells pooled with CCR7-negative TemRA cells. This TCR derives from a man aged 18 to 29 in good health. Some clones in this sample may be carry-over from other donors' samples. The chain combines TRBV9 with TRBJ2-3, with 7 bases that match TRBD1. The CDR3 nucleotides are TGTGCCAGCAGCGTAGAAGGGGGCCTCACAGATACGCAGTATTTT. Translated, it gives CASSVEGGLTDTQYF.